Given below is one T cell receptor beta chain in context. Its antigen remains unidentified. There are no base qualities to consult, and no much larger clone falls within one base. Its CDR3 holds 16 amino acids, cysteine through phenylalanine. The CDR3 DNA has 48 bases and is translated from base 1. A distance of 22 bases separates the germline ends of V and J, which lose 2 bases and 6 bases respectively. CDR1 and CDR2 are drawn from the germline V gene (reference sequence): GTSNPN, SVGIG. The data derive from a study of OX40 agonist ivuxolimab in advanced cancers. Looking at the study overall: The costimulatory receptor OX40 (CD134) was targeted by ivuxolimab, a fully human IgG2 agonistic monoclonal antibody. Intravenous ivuxolimab was administered to patients every 2 weeks at six dose levels: 0.01, 0.1, 0.3, 1.5, 3 and 10 mg/kg. Of the roughly 51 dose-escalation patients, hepatocellular carcinoma was present in about 20, melanoma in approximately 15, renal cell carcinoma in 9 and head and neck cancer in 9. A male proportion of around 80% and a mean age of approximately 55 years, ranging from 23 to 79, were recorded for the dose-escalation cohort. Prior anti-PD-1, anti-PD-L1 or anti-CTLA-4 therapy was permitted, and checkpoint inhibitors had been received by roughly two fifths of dose-escalation patients. Three dose-escalation patients achieved partial responses, one with hepatocellular carcinoma and two with cutaneous melanoma. Peripheral TCRbeta sequencing aimed to test whether ivuxolimab altered TCR sequence diversity and caused clonal T-cell expansion. The monotherapy dose-escalation portion (N of about 57 patients) of the phase I ivuxolimab trial is reported in the paper. The full study reports these points: On average, CD8+ T cells showed more expanded clones than CD4+ T cells after ivuxolimab. In the 0.1-3.0 mg/kg groups, partial responders were among the patients with the lowest normalized peripheral clonal expansion, particularly in CD8+ T cells. Low levels of normalized T-cell clonal expansion were also seen in some patients who did not respond. The antigen specificity of the peripheral T cells that underwent clonal expansion was not determined. Clonal expansion of both CD4+ and CD8+ blood T cells was observed from baseline to week 6 at doses 0.1 to 3.0 mg/kg.

To sequence the TCRbeta CDR3 region, genomic DNA was isolated from the sorted cells. The immunoSEQ Assay was used for sequencing of TCRbeta CDR3 regions. Sourced from immuneACCESS, this table was stored by TCRdb with only in-frame sequences that have V and J called. A share of the clones is absent; for the studies checked, an unresolved V gene accounts for under half, and the remainder has no known explanation. The sample table records about 100,000 clones; about 80% of these occur just once. The top ten clones comprise roughly 5.5% of the sample. The trial excluded patients who had a history of autoimmune disease or who were on systemic immunosuppression. Peripheral blood for TCR sequencing was drawn from every dose cohort at baseline, at cycle 4 day 1 and at cycle 7 day 1. Samples came from an open-label, multicenter, first-in-human phase I dose-escalation trial of ivuxolimab. Adults with locally advanced or metastatic melanoma, renal cell, hepatocellular, or head and neck squamous cell carcinoma were enrolled in the trial. Before TCR sequencing, CD4+ T cells and CD8+ T cells were sorted from peripheral blood as separate populations.

Sample: CD4+ or CD8+ T cells sorted from blood, taken in a trial of the OX40 agonist ivuxolimab. The TCR comes from an adult with an advanced solid tumor such as melanoma, head and neck, liver or kidney cancer. The chain is encoded by TRBV30 joined to TRBJ1-1, with the D gene too uncertain to name. The DNA sequence reads TGTGCCTGGAGTTCATTAGCGGAGGTGTCTCAGGCTGAAGCTTTCTTT. The resulting protein is CAWSSLAEVSQAEAFF.